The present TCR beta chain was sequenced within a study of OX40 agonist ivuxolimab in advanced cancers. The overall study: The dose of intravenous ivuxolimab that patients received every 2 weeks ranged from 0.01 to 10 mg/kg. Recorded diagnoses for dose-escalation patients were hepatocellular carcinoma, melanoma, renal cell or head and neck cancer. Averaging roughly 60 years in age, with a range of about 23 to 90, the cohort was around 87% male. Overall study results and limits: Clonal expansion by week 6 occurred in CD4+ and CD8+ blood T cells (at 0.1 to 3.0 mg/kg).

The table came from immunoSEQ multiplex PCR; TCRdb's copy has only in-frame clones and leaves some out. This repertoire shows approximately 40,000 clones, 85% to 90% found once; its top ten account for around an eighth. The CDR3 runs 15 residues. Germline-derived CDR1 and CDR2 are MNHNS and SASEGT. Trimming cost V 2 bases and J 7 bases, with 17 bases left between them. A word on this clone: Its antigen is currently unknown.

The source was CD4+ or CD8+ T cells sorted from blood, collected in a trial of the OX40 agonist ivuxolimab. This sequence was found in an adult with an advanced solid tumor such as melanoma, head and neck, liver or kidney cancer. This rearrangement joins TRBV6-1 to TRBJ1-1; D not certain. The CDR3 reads CASSELVGPWGEAFF. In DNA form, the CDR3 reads TGTGCCAGCAGTGAACTCGTAGGACCGTGGGGTGAAGCTTTCTTT.